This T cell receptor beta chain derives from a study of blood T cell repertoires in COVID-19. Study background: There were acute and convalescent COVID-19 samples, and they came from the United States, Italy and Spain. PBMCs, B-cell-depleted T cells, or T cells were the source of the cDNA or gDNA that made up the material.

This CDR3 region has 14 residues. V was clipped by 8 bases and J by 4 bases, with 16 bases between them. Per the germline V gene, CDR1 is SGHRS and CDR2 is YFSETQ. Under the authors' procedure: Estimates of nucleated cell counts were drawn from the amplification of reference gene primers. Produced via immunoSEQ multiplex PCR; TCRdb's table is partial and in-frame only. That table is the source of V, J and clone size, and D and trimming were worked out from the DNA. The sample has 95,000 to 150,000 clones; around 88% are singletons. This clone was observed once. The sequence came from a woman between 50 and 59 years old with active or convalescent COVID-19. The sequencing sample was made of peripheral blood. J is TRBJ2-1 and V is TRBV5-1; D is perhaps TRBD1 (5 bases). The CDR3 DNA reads TGCGCCAGTAGTTCCCCAGGGCGGTACAATGAGCAGTTCTTC. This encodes CASSSPGRYNEQFF.